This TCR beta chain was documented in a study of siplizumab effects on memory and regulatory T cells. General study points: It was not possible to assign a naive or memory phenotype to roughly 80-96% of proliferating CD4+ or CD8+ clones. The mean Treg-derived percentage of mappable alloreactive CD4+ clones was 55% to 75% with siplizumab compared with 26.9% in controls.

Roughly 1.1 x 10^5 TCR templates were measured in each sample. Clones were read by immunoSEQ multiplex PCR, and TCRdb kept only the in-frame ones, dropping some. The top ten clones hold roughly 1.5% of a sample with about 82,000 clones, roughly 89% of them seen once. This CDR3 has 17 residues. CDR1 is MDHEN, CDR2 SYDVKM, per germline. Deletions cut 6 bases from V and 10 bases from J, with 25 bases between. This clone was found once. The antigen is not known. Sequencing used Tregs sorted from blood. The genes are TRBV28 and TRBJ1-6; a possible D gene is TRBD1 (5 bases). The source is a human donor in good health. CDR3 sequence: CASSDTRGVFLGSPLHF. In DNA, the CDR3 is TGTGCCAGCAGCGATACAAGAGGGGTTTTCTTAGGATCACCCCTCCACTTT.